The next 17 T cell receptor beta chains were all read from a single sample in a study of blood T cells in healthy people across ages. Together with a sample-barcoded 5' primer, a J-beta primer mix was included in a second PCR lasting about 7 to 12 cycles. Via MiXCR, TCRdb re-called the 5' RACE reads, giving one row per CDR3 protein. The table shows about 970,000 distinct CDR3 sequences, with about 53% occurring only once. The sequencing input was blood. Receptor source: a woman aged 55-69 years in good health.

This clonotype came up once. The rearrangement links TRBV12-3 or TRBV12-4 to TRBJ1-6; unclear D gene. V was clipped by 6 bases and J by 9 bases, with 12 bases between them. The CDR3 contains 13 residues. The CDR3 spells CASRRTDVSPLHF. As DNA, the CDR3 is TGTGCCAGCAGGCGAACCGACGTTTCACCCCTCCACTTT.

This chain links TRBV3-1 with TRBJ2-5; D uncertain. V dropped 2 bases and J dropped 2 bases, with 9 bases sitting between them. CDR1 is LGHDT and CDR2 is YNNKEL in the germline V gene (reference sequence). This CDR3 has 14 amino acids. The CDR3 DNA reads TGTGCCAGCAGCCAATCAACAGTTCAAGAGACCCAGTACTTC. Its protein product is CASSQSTVQETQYF.

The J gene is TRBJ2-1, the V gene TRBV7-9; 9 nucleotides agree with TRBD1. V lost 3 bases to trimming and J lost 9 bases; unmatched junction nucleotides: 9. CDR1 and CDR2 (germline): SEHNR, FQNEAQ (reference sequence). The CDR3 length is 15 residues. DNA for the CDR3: TGTGCCAGCAGCTTTGAAGGACAGGGGACGGGTGAGCAGTTCTTC. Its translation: CASSFEGQGTGEQFF.

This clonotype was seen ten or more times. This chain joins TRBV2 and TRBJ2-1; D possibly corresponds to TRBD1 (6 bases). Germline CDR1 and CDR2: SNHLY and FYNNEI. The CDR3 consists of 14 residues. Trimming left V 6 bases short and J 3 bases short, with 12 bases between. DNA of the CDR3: TGTGCCAGCAGACAGGGAAACTACTACAATGAGCAGTTCTTC. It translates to CASRQGNYYNEQFF.

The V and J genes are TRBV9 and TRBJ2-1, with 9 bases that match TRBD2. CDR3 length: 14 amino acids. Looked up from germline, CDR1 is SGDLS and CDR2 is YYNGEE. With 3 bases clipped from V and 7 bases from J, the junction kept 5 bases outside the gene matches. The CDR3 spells CASSGRLAANEQFF. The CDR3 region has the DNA TGTGCCAGCAGCGGTCGACTAGCGGCTAATGAGCAGTTCTTC.

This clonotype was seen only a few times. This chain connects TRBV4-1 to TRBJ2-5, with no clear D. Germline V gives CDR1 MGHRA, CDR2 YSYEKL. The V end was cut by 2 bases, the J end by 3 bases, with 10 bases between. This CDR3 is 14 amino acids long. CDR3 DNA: TGCGCCAGCAGCCAAACTGACGGAAAAGAGACCCAGTACTTC. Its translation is CASSQTDGKETQYF.

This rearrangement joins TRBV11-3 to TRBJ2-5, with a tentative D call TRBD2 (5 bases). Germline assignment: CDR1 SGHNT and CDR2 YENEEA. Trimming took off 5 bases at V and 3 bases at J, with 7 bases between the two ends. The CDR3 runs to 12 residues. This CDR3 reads CASSGREETQYF. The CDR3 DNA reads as TGTGCCAGCAGCGGGCGGGAAGAGACCCAGTACTTC. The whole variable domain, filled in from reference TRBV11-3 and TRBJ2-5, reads EAGVVQSPRYKIIEKKQPVAFWCNPISGHNTLYWYLQNLGQGPELLIRYENEEAVDDSQLPKDRFSAERLKGVDSTLKIQPAELGDSAVYLCASSGREETQYFGPGTRLLVL.

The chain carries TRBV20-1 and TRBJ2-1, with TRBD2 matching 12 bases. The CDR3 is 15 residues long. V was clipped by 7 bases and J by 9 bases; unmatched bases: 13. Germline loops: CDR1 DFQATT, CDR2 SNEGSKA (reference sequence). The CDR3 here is CSVAAAASGRGEQFF. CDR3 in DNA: TGCAGTGTCGCAGCGGCGGCTAGCGGGAGGGGTGAGCAGTTCTTC.

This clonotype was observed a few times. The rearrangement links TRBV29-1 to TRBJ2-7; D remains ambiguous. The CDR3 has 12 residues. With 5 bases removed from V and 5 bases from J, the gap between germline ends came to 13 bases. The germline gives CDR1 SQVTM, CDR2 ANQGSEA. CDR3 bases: TGCAGCGTTATCAGCCGTAAGGACGAGCAGTACTTC. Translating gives CSVISRKDEQYF.

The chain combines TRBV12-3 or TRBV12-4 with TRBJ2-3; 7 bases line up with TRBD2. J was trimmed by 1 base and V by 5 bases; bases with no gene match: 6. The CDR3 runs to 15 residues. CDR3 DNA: TGTGCCAGCAGTGCGAGCACTAGCGGCACAGATACGCAGTATTTT. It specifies CASSASTSGTDTQYF.

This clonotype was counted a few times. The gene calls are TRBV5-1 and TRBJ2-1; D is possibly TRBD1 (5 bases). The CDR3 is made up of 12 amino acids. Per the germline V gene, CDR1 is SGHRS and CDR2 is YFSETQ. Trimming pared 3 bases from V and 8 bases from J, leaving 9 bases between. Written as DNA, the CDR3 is TGCGCCAGCAGCTCGCTAGGGGATGAGCAGTTCTTC. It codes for CASSSLGDEQFF. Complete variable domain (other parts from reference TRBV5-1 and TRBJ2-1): KAGVTQTPRYLIKTRGQQVTLSCSPISGHRSVSWYQQTPGQGLQFLFEYFSETQRNKGNFPGRFSGRQFSNSRSEMNVSTLELGDSALYLCASSSLGDEQFFGPGTRLTVL.

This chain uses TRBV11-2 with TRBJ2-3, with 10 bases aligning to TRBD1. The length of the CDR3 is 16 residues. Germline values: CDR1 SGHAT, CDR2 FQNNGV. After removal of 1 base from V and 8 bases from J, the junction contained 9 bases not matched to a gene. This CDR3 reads CASSLVYGTGAGTQYF. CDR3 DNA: TGTGCCAGCAGCTTAGTGTATGGGACAGGGGCAGGTACGCAGTATTTT.

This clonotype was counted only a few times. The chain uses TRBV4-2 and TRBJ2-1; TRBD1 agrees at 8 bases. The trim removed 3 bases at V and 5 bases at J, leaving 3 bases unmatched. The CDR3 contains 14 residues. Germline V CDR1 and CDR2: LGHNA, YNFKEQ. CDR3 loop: CASSHLQGDNEQFF. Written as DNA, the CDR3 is TGTGCCAGCAGCCACCTACAGGGGGACAATGAGCAGTTCTTC.

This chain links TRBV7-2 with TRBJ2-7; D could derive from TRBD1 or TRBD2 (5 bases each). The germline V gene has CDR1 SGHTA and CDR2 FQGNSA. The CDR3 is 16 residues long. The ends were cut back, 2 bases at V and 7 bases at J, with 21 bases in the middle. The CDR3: CASSLSESSRGVEQYF. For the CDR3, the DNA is TGTGCCAGCAGCTTAAGTGAGTCCTCGAGAGGGGTGGAGCAGTACTTC.

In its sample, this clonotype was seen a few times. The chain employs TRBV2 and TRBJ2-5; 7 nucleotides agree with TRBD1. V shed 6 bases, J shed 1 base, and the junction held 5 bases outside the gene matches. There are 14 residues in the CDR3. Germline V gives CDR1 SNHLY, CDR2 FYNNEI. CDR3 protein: CASSRQGPQETQYF. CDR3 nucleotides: TGTGCCAGCAGCCGACAGGGCCCCCAAGAGACCCAGTACTTC.

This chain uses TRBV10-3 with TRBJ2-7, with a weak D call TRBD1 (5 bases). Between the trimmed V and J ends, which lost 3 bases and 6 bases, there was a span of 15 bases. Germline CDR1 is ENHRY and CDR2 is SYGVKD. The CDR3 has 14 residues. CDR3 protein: CAISDLGQGSEQYF. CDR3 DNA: TGTGCCATCAGTGACCTGGGGCAGGGAAGCGAGCAGTACTTC.

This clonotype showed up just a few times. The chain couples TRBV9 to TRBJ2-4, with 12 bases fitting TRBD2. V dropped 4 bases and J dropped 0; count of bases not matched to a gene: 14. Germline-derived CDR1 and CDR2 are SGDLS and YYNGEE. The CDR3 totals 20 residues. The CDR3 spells CASSSPRSLAGGPAKNIQYF. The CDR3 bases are TGTGCCAGCAGCTCCCCACGCTCTCTAGCGGGAGGGCCAGCCAAAAACATTCAGTACTTC.